This T cell receptor (beta chain) stems from a study of radiotherapy plus CTLA-4 blockade in lung cancer. In the study overall: Of all patients, around 19% responded objectively and 25% to 35% showed disease control.

A word on this clone: What it binds is unknown.

Germline-derived CDR1 and CDR2 are LGHNA and YSLEER. The V segment lost 8 bases and the J segment 0 bases; nucleotides outside the gene matches: 7. The length of the CDR3 is 15 residues. Those with chemo-refractory metastatic non-small-cell lung cancer were treated with focal radiation combined with CTLA-4 blockade using ipilimumab. Measured with immunoSEQ multiplex PCR; TCRdb has only the in-frame clones, and not every one. The sample yields approximately 60,000 clones, roughly 80% seen once. Whole-study results and caveats: The best predictor of response was reported to be early blood T cell clone dynamics, with interferon-beta. Researchers report tumor-derived TCR clones expanding in blood after radiotherapy plus ipilimumab.

This sequence was found in a human donor with non-small cell lung cancer who had a complete response to radiotherapy plus ipilimumab. Sequencing was performed on peripheral blood, taken from a patient treated with radiotherapy plus ipilimumab. The chain joins TRBV4-3 to TRBJ1-2; 9 nucleotides align to TRBD1. CDR3 amino acids: CASRDRGTANYGYTF. CDR3 nucleotides: TGCGCCAGCCGAGACAGGGGGACCGCTAACTATGGCTACACCTTC.